Sequencing of this T cell receptor beta chain was carried out in a study of blood T cell repertoires in COVID-19. The wider study: Sites in the United States, Italy and Spain provided acute and convalescent COVID-19 samples. T cells, B-cell-depleted T cells, or PBMCs provided the cDNA or gDNA that served as material.

This clone was counted a few times. Trimming cost V 4 bases and J 10 bases, with 17 bases left between them. This CDR3 has 15 residues. The germline V gene encodes CDR1 LNHDA and CDR2 SQIVND (reference sequence). Per the original data handling: Amplification from reference gene primers served as the basis for estimated nucleated cell counts. The protocol was immunoSEQ multiplex PCR, while the TCRdb copy is restricted to in-frame clones and leaves out a portion. The D gene and trimming were derived from the DNA, and the V and J assignments and clone size from that table. The repertoire consists of about 70,000 clones, with 78% occurring once and the leading ten covering roughly 15%.

Material: peripheral blood. The chain combines TRBV19 with TRBJ1-6; the D is unclear. This receptor was taken from a human donor in a cohort sampled during active COVID-19. The CDR3 DNA reads as TGTGCCAGTAGTACTCTGGCGGGATCTCACTCACCCCTCCACTTT. Protein product: CASSTLAGSHSPLHF.